One and the same sample provided the 5 T cell receptor beta chains below, sequenced in a study of vaccination effects on CD4 cells after COVID-19. Libraries were prepared by immunoSEQ multiplex PCR; TCRdb keeps only in-frame clonotypes and omits some of them. The sample contains about 37,000 clones, about four fifths of which appear only once. Their specific antigens are unknown. The authors isolated CD4+ T cells after ten to eleven days of culture. Sequencing used CD4+ T cells from PBMCs cultured without peptide, obtained before COVID-19 vaccination. The receptors were gathered from a human donor who received a COVID-19 vaccine.

The chain employs TRBV6-5 and TRBJ1-6; D is ambiguous. Germline values: CDR1 MNHEY, CDR2 SVGAGI. Between the trimmed V and J ends, which lost 6 bases and 5 bases, there was a span of 14 bases. The CDR3 consists of 15 residues. CDR3 protein: CASSQPPRHNSPLHF. The CDR3 bases are TGTGCCAGCAGCCAACCCCCTAGACATAATTCACCCCTCCACTTT.

The chain recombines TRBV3-1 (or the pseudogene TRBV3-2) with TRBJ2-3, with 8 nucleotides matching TRBD2. Germline lookup yields CDR1 LGHDT and CDR2 YNNKEL (reference sequence). J was trimmed by 6 bases and V by 4 bases; bases with no gene match: 6. The CDR3 loop spans 14 amino acids. The CDR3 bases are TGTGCCAGCAGCCTTCGGGGGGGACCCGATACGCAGTATTTT. Residues: CASSLRGGPDTQYF.

The chain employs TRBV6-5 and TRBJ1-5, with 9 bases aligning to TRBD1. The CDR3 extends over 15 amino acids. Germline V gene data show CDR1 as MNHEY and CDR2 as SVGAGI. V gave up 10 bases and J gave up 1 base; unmatched junction bases: 8. CDR3 sequence: CATRTGDLSNQPQHF. CDR3 nucleotide sequence: TGTGCCACCCGGACAGGGGACTTGAGCAATCAGCCCCAGCATTTT.

This clone was observed once. The chain recombines TRBV3-1 (or the pseudogene TRBV3-2) with TRBJ1-2; possible D gene TRBD1, 5 bases. The CDR3 loop spans 13 amino acids. Between the trimmed V and J ends, which lost 3 bases and 14 bases, there was a span of 19 bases. The V gene's germline CDR1 is LGHDT and CDR2 YNNKEL (reference sequence). CDR3: CASSQGTSQGSTF. The CDR3 DNA follows: TGTGCCAGCAGCCAGGGGACTAGCCAGGGTAGTACCTTC.

CDR3 region: CASSQLGGRTYEQYF. CDR3 DNA sequence: TGTGCCAGCAGCCAATTGGGCGGACGGACCTACGAGCAGTACTTC. The chain links TRBV3-1 (or the pseudogene TRBV3-2) to TRBJ2-7; D remains ambiguous. Trimming pared 2 bases from V and 2 bases from J, leaving 13 bases between. The germline gives CDR1 LGHDT, CDR2 YNNKEL (reference sequence). The CDR3 is 15 amino acids.